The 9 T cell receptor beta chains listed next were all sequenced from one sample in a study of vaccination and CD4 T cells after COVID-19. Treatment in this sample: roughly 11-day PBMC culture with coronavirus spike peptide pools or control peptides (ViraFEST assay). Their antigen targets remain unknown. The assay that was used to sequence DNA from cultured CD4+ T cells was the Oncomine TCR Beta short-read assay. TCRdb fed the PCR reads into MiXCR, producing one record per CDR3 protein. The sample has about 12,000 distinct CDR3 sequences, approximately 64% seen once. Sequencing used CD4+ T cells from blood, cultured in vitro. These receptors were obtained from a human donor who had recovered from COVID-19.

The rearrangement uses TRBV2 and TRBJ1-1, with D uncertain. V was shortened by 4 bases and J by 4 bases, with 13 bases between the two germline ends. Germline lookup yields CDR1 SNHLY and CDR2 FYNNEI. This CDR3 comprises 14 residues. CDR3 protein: CASSGGLRGTEAFF. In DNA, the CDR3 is TGTGCCAGCAGTGGTGGACTGCGGGGCACTGAAGCTTTCTTT. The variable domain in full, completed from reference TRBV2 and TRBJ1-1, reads EPEVTQTPSHQVTQMGQEVILRCVPISNHLYFYWYRQILGQKVEFLVSFYNNEISEKSEIFDDQFSVERPDGSNFTLKIRSTKLEDSAMYFCASSGGLRGTEAFFGQGTRLTVV.

CDR3 loop: CSARDPRTGDYYGYTF. CDR3 nucleotides: TGCAGTGCTAGAGATCCGAGGACAGGGGACTACTATGGCTACACCTTC. This chain connects TRBV20-1 to TRBJ1-2; 9 bases align to TRBD1. Germline CDR1 DFQATT, CDR2 SNEGSKA (reference sequence). CDR3 length: 16 amino acids. Trimming removed 0 bases from V and 3 bases from J; junction bases left unmatched: 8.

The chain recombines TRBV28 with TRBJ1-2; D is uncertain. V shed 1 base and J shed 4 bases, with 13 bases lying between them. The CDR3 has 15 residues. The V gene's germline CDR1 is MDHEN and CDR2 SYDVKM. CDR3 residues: CASSLFSRISYGYTF. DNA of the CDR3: TGTGCCAGCAGTTTATTTTCCAGGATATCCTATGGCTACACCTTC.

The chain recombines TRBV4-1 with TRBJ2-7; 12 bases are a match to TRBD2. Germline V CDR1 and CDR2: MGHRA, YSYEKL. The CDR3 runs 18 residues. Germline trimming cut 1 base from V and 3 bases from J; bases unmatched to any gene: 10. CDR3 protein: CASSQVFLTSGSVYEQYF. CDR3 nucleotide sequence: TGCGCCAGCAGCCAAGTTTTCTTGACTAGCGGGAGCGTCTACGAGCAGTACTTC.

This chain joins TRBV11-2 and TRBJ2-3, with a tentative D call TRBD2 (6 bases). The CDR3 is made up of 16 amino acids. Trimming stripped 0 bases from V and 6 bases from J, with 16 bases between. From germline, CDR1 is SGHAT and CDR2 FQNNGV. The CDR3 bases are TGTGCCAGCAGCTTAGATCGTAGCGGCCCCGGGGATACGCAGTATTTT. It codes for CASSLDRSGPGDTQYF.

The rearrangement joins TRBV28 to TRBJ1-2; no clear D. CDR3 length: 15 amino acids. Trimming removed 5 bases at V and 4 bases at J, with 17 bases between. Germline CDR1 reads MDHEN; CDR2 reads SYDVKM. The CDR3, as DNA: TGTGCCAGCAGTGGAGCGGGAGGACTAAGCTATGGCTACACCTTC. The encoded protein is CASSGAGGLSYGYTF.

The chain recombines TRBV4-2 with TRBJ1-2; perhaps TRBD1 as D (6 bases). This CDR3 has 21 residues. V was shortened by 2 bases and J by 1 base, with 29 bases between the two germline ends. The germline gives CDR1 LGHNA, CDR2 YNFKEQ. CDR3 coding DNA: TGTGCCAGCAGCCAAATCGTCTCTGGGCGGGTGGCCACAGGGAATAACTATGGCTACACCTTC. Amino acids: CASSQIVSGRVATGNNYGYTF.

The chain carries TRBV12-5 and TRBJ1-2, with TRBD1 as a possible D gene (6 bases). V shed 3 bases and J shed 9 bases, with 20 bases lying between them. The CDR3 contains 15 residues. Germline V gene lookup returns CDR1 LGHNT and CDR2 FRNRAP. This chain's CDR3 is CASGLSGVGGESYTF. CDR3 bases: TGTGCTAGTGGTTTATCAGGGGTGGGTGGGGAGAGCTACACCTTC.

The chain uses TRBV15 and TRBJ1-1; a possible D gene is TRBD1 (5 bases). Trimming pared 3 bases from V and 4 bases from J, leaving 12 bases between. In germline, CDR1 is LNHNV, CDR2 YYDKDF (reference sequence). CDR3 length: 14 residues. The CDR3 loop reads CATSRGVVGTEAFF. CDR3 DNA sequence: TGTGCCACCAGCAGGGGGGTGGTAGGCACTGAAGCTTTCTTT. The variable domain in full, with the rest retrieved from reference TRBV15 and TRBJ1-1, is DAMVIQNPRYQVTQFGKPVTLSCSQTLNHNVMYWYQQKSSQAPKLLFHYYDKDFNNEADTPDNFQSRRPNTSFCFLDIRSPGLGDTAMYLCATSRGVVGTEAFFGQGTRLTVV.